Listed below are T cell receptor beta chains from one sample, sequenced in a study of T cells after yellow fever vaccination. Using its own MiXCR run on the 5' RACE reads, TCRdb lists one record per CDR3 protein. The repertoire holds about 150,000 distinct CDR3 sequences, with 6.2% as singletons. The sequencing here drew on CD4+ T cells sorted from PBMCs, taken on the day of the first yellow fever vaccination. Every receptor here comes from a young man who received the YFV17D yellow fever vaccine. Both conserved end residues are part of each CDR3. A D gene is named only where the DNA matches it firmly. Size values are once, few and many counts, or a class for expanded clones, and some rows have none.

size | length | J | V | D | CDR3 | DNA
many | 12 | TRBJ2-1 | TRBV30 | NA | CAWSDIGSKGFF | TGTGCCTGGAGTGATATAGGGTCCAAGGGGTTCTTC
many | 12 | TRBJ2-1 | TRBV7-6 | NA | CASSLGNNEQFF | TGTGCCAGCAGCTTAGGGAACAATGAGCAGTTCTTC
many | 14 | TRBJ1-1 | TRBV18 | NA | CASSPISDTTEAFF | TGTGCCAGCTCACCAATCTCTGATACCACTGAAGCTTTCTTT
few | 15 | TRBJ2-1 | TRBV6-5 | NA | CASSSPKVSYNEQFF | TGTGCCAGCAGTTCCCCCAAGGTATCCTACAATGAGCAGTTCTTC
many | 14 | TRBJ1-6 | TRBV3-1 | TRBD1 | CASSQGTGESPLHF | TGTGCCAGCAGCCAAGGGACAGGGGAATCACCCCTCCACTTT
NA | 15 | TRBJ2-7 | TRBV18 | NA | CASSPYSGSSYEQYF | TGTGCCAGCTCTCCGTACTCCGGGAGCTCCTACGAGCAGTACTTC
many | 15 | TRBJ2-2 | TRBV5-4 | NA | CASSFDRFNTGELFF | TGTGCCAGCAGCTTCGACAGGTTTAACACCGGGGAGCTGTTTTTT
NA | 14 | TRBJ2-2 | TRBV24-1 | NA | CATSGTLNTGELFF | TGTGCCACCAGTGGGACATTGAACACCGGGGAGCTGTTTTTT
few | 14 | TRBJ2-5 | TRBV7-2 | NA | CASSTWEGEETQYF | TGTGCCAGCAGCACCTGGGAAGGCGAAGAGACCCAGTACTTC
NA | 16 | TRBJ2-7 | TRBV9 | NA | CASSVGVGGPSYEQYF | TGTGCCAGCAGCGTAGGTGTAGGGGGGCCGTCCTACGAGCAGTACTTC
many | 15 | TRBJ2-3 | TRBV7-9 | NA | CASSGTRLLLDTQYF | TGTGCCAGCAGCGGGACCCGCCTCTTACTGGATACGCAGTATTTT
many | 14 | TRBJ2-5 | TRBV4-3 | TRBD1 | CASSLGQGKETQYF | TGCGCCAGCAGCCTGGGACAGGGGAAAGAGACCCAGTACTTC
many | 16 | TRBJ2-3 | TRBV12-3/TRBV12-4 | NA | CASSSRRGAVIDTQYF | TGTGCCAGCAGCTCCCGGAGGGGGGCCGTTATAGATACGCAGTATTTT
many | 16 | TRBJ1-2 | TRBV7-8 | TRBD1 | CASSWLRSGGDGGYTF | TGTGCCAGCAGCTGGCTGAGGTCAGGGGGCGACGGAGGCTACACCTTC
many | 12 | TRBJ2-5 | TRBV12-3/TRBV12-4 | NA | CASSRGAETQYF | TGTGCCAGCAGTAGGGGAGCAGAGACCCAGTACTTC
many | 14 | TRBJ2-1 | TRBV14 | NA | CASSLSTGYNEQFF | TGTGCCAGCAGCCTCTCGACTGGATACAATGAGCAGTTCTTC
NA | 13 | TRBJ1-2 | TRBV18 | NA | CASSDGTNYGYTF | TGTGCCAGCTCAGACGGTACTAACTATGGCTACACCTTC
NA | 15 | TRBJ2-3 | TRBV7-2 | NA | CASSLDPGDTDTQYF | TGTGCCAGCAGCTTAGACCCGGGGGACACAGATACGCAGTATTTT
many | 16 | TRBJ2-3 | TRBV9 | TRBD2 | CASSPGTSGGTDTQYF | TGTGCCAGCAGCCCCGGGACTAGCGGGGGGACAGATACGCAGTATTTT
few | 14 | TRBJ2-2 | TRBV20-1 | NA | CSAGYRVNAGELFF | TGCAGTGCTGGGTACAGGGTTAACGCCGGGGAGCTGTTTTTT
few | 15 | TRBJ1-2 | TRBV29-1 | NA | CSGRCGGVVTYGYTF | TGCAGCGGACGTTGCGGGGGGGTCGTGACCTATGGCTACACCTTC
few | 17 | TRBJ1-5 | TRBV6-1 | TRBD1 | CASSGTGVGRSNQPQHF | TGTGCCAGCAGTGGAACAGGGGTAGGAAGGAGCAATCAGCCCCAGCATTTT
many | 16 | TRBJ1-6 | TRBV7-2 | NA | CASSFFSSRNRSPLHF | TGTGCCAGCAGCTTCTTTTCCAGTCGGAATAGATCACCCCTCCACTTT
few | 16 | TRBJ1-4 | TRBV19 | NA | CASSTGDRPVNEKLFF | TGTGCCAGTAGTACGGGGGACCGCCCGGTTAATGAAAAACTGTTTTTT
few | 16 | TRBJ2-1 | TRBV11-2 | TRBD2 | CASSHLLAGGYNEQFF | TGTGCCAGCAGCCACCTTCTAGCGGGGGGTTACAATGAGCAGTTCTTC
NA | 13 | TRBJ1-1 | TRBV27 | NA | CASSPPWEGEAFF | TGTGCCAGCAGTCCCCCATGGGAGGGGGAAGCTTTCTTT
many | 13 | TRBJ1-1 | TRBV7-2 | NA | CASSLAFVVPAFF | TGTGCCAGCAGCTTAGCTTTTGTGGTCCCGGCTTTCTTT
few | 12 | TRBJ1-2 | TRBV12-3/TRBV12-4 | NA | CASSIFSYGYTF | TGTGCCAGCTCGATCTTTAGCTATGGCTACACCTTC
NA | 15 | TRBJ1-3 | TRBV7-9 | NA | CASSFDGTSGNTIYF | TGTGCCAGCAGCTTCGACGGGACGTCTGGAAACACCATATATTTT
many | 12 | TRBJ1-6 | TRBV7-2 | NA | CASSPTNSPLHF | TGTGCCAGCAGCCCAACTAATTCACCCCTCCACTTT
many | 15 | TRBJ2-1 | TRBV6-1 | NA | CASDSNLRLYNEQFF | TGTGCCAGCGATTCGAACCTTCGGCTCTACAATGAGCAGTTCTTC
many | 15 | TRBJ2-5 | TRBV5-1 | TRBD1 | CASSPTGRGEETQYF | TGCGCCAGCAGTCCGACAGGGCGAGGGGAAGAGACCCAGTACTTC
NA | 13 | TRBJ2-5 | TRBV12-3/TRBV12-4 | NA | CASTRQNQETQYF | TGTGCCAGCACCCGGCAGAACCAAGAGACCCAGTACTTC
few | 12 | TRBJ1-4 | TRBV14 | NA | CASSQVGIALFF | TGTGCCAGCAGCCAAGTTGGAATTGCACTGTTTTTT
many | 14 | TRBJ1-5 | TRBV19 | NA | CASSRRDSNQPQHF | TGTGCCAGTAGCAGAAGGGATAGCAATCAGCCCCAGCATTTT
few | 14 | TRBJ2-3 | TRBV7-9 | TRBD1 | CASSLGTGKDTQYF | TGTGCCAGCAGCTTAGGGACAGGGAAAGATACGCAGTATTTT
NA | 20 | TRBJ2-3 | TRBV11-1 | TRBD2 | CASSYPGLAGVRRSTDTQYF | TGTGCCAGCAGCTATCCGGGACTAGCGGGGGTAAGAAGGAGCACAGATACGCAGTATTTT
NA | 15 | TRBJ1-5 | TRBV6-1 | NA | CASTPRGQAVRPQHF | TGTGCCAGCACCCCCCGCGGGCAGGCCGTTCGGCCCCAGCATTTT
many | 12 | TRBJ2-3 | TRBV12-3/TRBV12-4 | NA | CASSFYRNTQYF | TGTGCCAGCAGTTTCTACAGGAATACGCAGTATTTT
NA | 16 | TRBJ1-5 | TRBV11-2 | NA | CASSLEGRAIGEPQHF | TGTGCCAGCAGCTTAGAAGGTCGGGCTATTGGGGAGCCCCAGCATTTT
NA | 15 | TRBJ2-3 | TRBV20-1 | NA | CSARLQGGSSDTQYF | TGCAGTGCTAGACTCCAGGGGGGATCATCAGATACGCAGTATTTT
many | 14 | TRBJ2-7 | TRBV5-1 | TRBD1 | CASSPLDRAGEQYF | TGCGCCAGCAGCCCACTGGACAGGGCTGGGGAGCAGTACTTC
many | 15 | TRBJ2-7 | TRBV15 | NA | CATSRGKVFSYEQYF | TGTGCCACCAGCAGAGGGAAGGTCTTCTCCTACGAGCAGTACTTC
few | 13 | TRBJ2-3 | TRBV12-3/TRBV12-4 | TRBD2 | CASSPLAGHTQYF | TGTGCCAGCAGTCCTCTAGCGGGGCATACGCAGTATTTT
few | 15 | TRBJ2-1 | TRBV25-1 | NA | CASSDPGQGNNEQFF | TGTGCCAGCAGTGATCCAGGGCAGGGGAACAATGAGCAGTTCTTC
many | 14 | TRBJ1-1 | TRBV7-3 | TRBD1 | CASSFSRGDTEAFF | TGTGCCAGCAGCTTCAGCAGGGGGGACACTGAAGCTTTCTTT
many | 13 | TRBJ2-2 | TRBV6-1 | NA | CASTKQRAGELFF | TGTGCCAGCACCAAACAGAGGGCCGGGGAGCTGTTTTTT
NA | 12 | TRBJ1-2 | TRBV12-3/TRBV12-4 | NA | CASSLSFVGYTF | TGTGCCAGCAGTTTGAGTTTTGTTGGCTACACCTTC
NA | 15 | TRBJ1-2 | TRBV5-5 | NA | CASSPGPPGGSGYTF | TGTGCCAGCAGCCCCGGACCCCCGGGGGGCAGTGGCTACACCTTC
many | 13 | TRBJ2-7 | TRBV7-3 | TRBD1 | CASSLTGGYEQYF | TGTGCCAGCAGCTTGACAGGGGGCTACGAGCAGTACTTC
NA | 16 | TRBJ2-1 | TRBV20-1 | NA | CSARASGTRMVNEQFF | TGCAGTGCTAGAGCATCCGGGACAAGGATGGTAAATGAGCAGTTCTTC
many | 14 | TRBJ2-2 | TRBV7-8 | NA | CASLGLNRPGELFF | TGTGCCAGCTTGGGTCTTAACCGACCCGGGGAGCTGTTTTTT
NA | 14 | TRBJ2-3 | TRBV2 | NA | CASRDRAAGHTQYF | TGTGCCAGCAGGGACAGAGCTGCGGGACATACGCAGTATTTT
few | 15 | TRBJ1-2 | TRBV6-1 | TRBD1 | CASSRGTGSKYGYTF | TGTGCCAGCAGCCGAGGGACAGGGAGTAAATATGGCTACACCTTC
many | 13 | TRBJ1-1 | TRBV7-6 | TRBD1 | CASSRRQGGEAFF | TGTGCCAGCAGCCGCCGACAGGGAGGTGAAGCTTTCTTT
few | 12 | TRBJ2-3 | TRBV2 | NA | CASKESTDTQYF | TGTGCTAGCAAGGAGAGCACAGATACGCAGTATTTT
many | 13 | TRBJ1-1 | TRBV6-4 | NA | CASKSQPDTEAFF | TGTGCCAGCAAGAGCCAGCCGGACACTGAAGCTTTCTTT
few | 13 | TRBJ1-5 | TRBV2 | NA | CASSGDPYQPQHF | TGTGCCAGCAGTGGAGATCCTTATCAGCCCCAGCATTTT
many | 12 | TRBJ1-2 | TRBV10-3 | NA | CAISEWALGYTF | TGTGCCATCAGTGAGTGGGCGCTTGGCTACACCTTC